A single sample gave rise to the 16 T cell receptor beta chains below, sequenced in a study of control samples from healthy donors and cancer patients. Generated by immunoSEQ multiplex PCR, the TCRdb table keeps only in-frame clones and is missing some. The sample lists approximately 100,000 clones; roughly 84% were seen once. Sequencing input: blood. The source of these receptors is a woman between 40 and 50 years old in good health.

The rearrangement uses TRBV9 and TRBJ1-2; D gene ambiguous. Trimming cost V 4 bases and J 7 bases, with 11 bases left between them. CDR3 size: 12 residues. The germline V gene has CDR1 SGDLS and CDR2 YYNGEE. For the CDR3, the DNA is TGTGCCAGCAGCCCCCGTCTTGGTGGCTACACCTTC. Translated, it gives CASSPRLGGYTF.

The chain carries TRBV7-9 and TRBJ1-3; 7 bases match TRBD1. The CDR3 spans 14 residues. Trimming at V came to 7 bases and at J to 2 bases, leaving 5 bases not matched to a gene. Per the germline V gene, CDR1 is SEHNR and CDR2 is FQNEAQ (reference sequence). For the CDR3, the DNA is TGTGCCAGCAAGAACAGGGGACCTGGAAACACCATATATTTT. This sequence encodes CASKNRGPGNTIYF.

The rearrangement links TRBV5-4 to TRBJ1-1, with TRBD1 matching 7 bases. CDR1 SGHNT and CDR2 YYREEE come from the germline V gene (reference sequence). This CDR3 spans 13 amino acids. J gave up 7 bases and V 0 bases, and 3 bases lay outside the gene matches. DNA of the CDR3: TGTGCCAGCAGCTTGGCCGACAGGGTTGAAGCTTTCTTT. As protein: CASSLADRVEAFF. Full variable domain (missing parts from reference TRBV5-4 and TRBJ1-1): ETGVTQSPTHLIKTRGQQVTLRCSSQSGHNTVSWYQQALGQGPQFIFQYYREEENGRGNFPPRFSGLQFPNYSSELNVNALELDDSALYLCASSLADRVEAFFGQGTRLTVV.

V and J are TRBV18 and TRBJ1-5; 8 bases match TRBD1. After removal of 6 bases from V and 4 bases from J, the junction contained 2 bases not matched to a gene. CDR3 length: 13 amino acids. From germline, CDR1 is KGHSH and CDR2 LQKENI. The CDR3 nucleotides read TGTGCCAGCTCCGGGGACAGGAATCAGCCCCAGCATTTT. It translates to CASSGDRNQPQHF.

Worth noting for this clone: This sample includes further DNA sequences coding for the same CDR3. J is TRBJ1-4 and V is TRBV9, with 7 bases aligning to TRBD1. V was pared by 0 bases and J by 5 bases, with 1 base of the junction left unmatched. Germline CDR1 and CDR2: SGDLS and YYNGEE. This CDR3 contains 14 residues. Here the CDR3 reads CASSVGGGNEKLFF. DNA for the CDR3: TGTGCCAGCAGCGTAGGAGGGGGCAATGAAAAACTGTTTTTT.

V gene TRBV12-3 or TRBV12-4 combines with J gene TRBJ2-1; no definite D call. V was shortened by 5 bases and J by 6 bases, with 8 bases between the two germline ends. This CDR3 spans 12 amino acids. The CDR3 spells CASSPTANEQFF. CDR3 nucleotides: TGTGCCAGCAGTCCTACTGCCAATGAGCAGTTCTTC.

In DNA form, the CDR3 reads TGCAGTGCTAGTGAGGACACGGAGATACTGACTAGCACAGATACGCAGTATTTT. Protein product: CSASEDTEILTSTDTQYF. The genes are TRBV20-1 and TRBJ2-3; D might be TRBD1 (5 bases). Germline-derived CDR1 and CDR2 are DFQATT and SNEGSKA (reference sequence). The CDR3 loop spans 18 amino acids. The V gene lost 3 bases and the J gene lost 0 bases, with 22 bases spanning the gap.

V is TRBV4-1 and J is TRBJ1-2; D is ambiguous. This CDR3 has 16 residues. V lost 1 base and J lost 3, with 15 bases in between. Per the germline V gene, CDR1 is MGHRA and CDR2 is YSYEKL. The CDR3 nucleotides are TGCGCCAGCAGCCAAGCAAGTGGGCAGAACGACTATGGCTACACCTTC. Its translation is CASSQASGQNDYGYTF.

V gene TRBV4-2 combines with J gene TRBJ1-4, with 11 bases identical to TRBD1. Germline values: CDR1 LGHNA, CDR2 YNFKEQ. This CDR3 region has 15 residues. V lost 4 bases to trimming and J lost 15 bases; unmatched junction nucleotides: 13. The CDR3 region is CASSLDRDRGSIVFF. In DNA form, the CDR3 reads TGTGCCAGCAGCCTCGACCGGGACAGGGGGAGTATAGTGTTTTTT.

The rearrangement uses TRBV29-1 and TRBJ1-2; no clear D. In germline, CDR1 is SQVTM, CDR2 ANQGSEA. The length of the CDR3 is 14 residues. V was trimmed by 6 bases and J by 8 bases, leaving 22 bases between them. CDR3: CSVWEGLHTRGYTF. The CDR3 bases are TGCAGCGTGTGGGAGGGCCTTCACACGCGGGGCTACACCTTC.

A few counts support this clone. The chain employs TRBV21-1 and TRBJ1-5. TRBV21-1 is an annotated pseudogene. CDR3 length: 19 residues. The CDR3, as DNA: TGTGCCAGCAGCCCCCTTAAGCGAAGGTCGGCAGTGGGCAATCAGCCCCAGCATTTT. Its translation: CASSPLKRRSAVGNQPQHF.

V usage is TRBV27 and J usage is TRBJ2-1, with D possibly being TRBD1 or TRBD2 (5 bases each). Germline CDR1 and CDR2: MNHEY and SMNVEV (reference sequence). Trimming shortened V by 6 bases and J by 2 bases, and 17 bases separated the two germline ends. The CDR3 sequence is 16 residues long. This chain's CDR3 is CASRGGGDLTYNEQFF. CDR3 sequence (DNA): TGTGCCAGCAGGGGTGGGGGTGATCTTACCTACAATGAGCAGTTCTTC.

The rearrangement uses TRBV3-1 (or the pseudogene TRBV3-2) and TRBJ1-2; the match to TRBD1 covers 11 bases. The CDR3 is 14 residues long. Looked up from germline, CDR1 is LGHDT and CDR2 is YNNKEL (reference sequence). V dropped 3 bases and J dropped 8; count of bases not matched to a gene: 5. The CDR3 sequence is CASSHGDRGTGYTF. The CDR3 DNA follows: TGTGCCAGCAGCCATGGGGACAGGGGGACCGGCTACACCTTC.

This clone was observed a single time. CDR3 sequence reads: CARRQGASHGYTF. As DNA, the CDR3 is TGTGCCAGGCGACAGGGGGCATCCCATGGCTACACCTTC. This chain joins TRBV2 and TRBJ1-2, with TRBD1 matching 10 bases. CDR1 SNHLY and CDR2 FYNNEI come from the germline V gene. V trimming: 9 bases; J trimming: 6 bases; junction bases outside the gene matches: 7. CDR3 length: 13 residues. Full variable domain (missing parts from reference TRBV2 and TRBJ1-2): EPEVTQTPSHQVTQMGQEVILRCVPISNHLYFYWYRQILGQKVEFLVSFYNNEISEKSEIFDDQFSVERPDGSNFTLKIRSTKLEDSAMYFCARRQGASHGYTFGSGTRLTVV.

The V call is TRBV10-3, the J call TRBJ1-5; D is possibly TRBD1 (6 bases). The CDR3 sequence is 15 residues long. Germline V gene lookup returns CDR1 ENHRY and CDR2 SYGVKD. The V and J ends lost 2 bases and 3 bases respectively, with 11 bases between them. CDR3 nucleotides: TGTGCCATCAGTGAGACACAGGGATACAATCAGCCCCAGCATTTT. This codes for CAISETQGYNQPQHF.

The CDR3 DNA reads TGTGCCAGCAGCTTAGCGACGAGCCCCGGGGAGCTGTTTTTT. It specifies CASSLATSPGELFF. The gene calls are TRBV7-6 and TRBJ2-2; D is unclear. This CDR3 region has 14 residues. V was clipped by 0 bases and J by 6 bases, with 8 bases between them. Germline V gene lookup returns CDR1 SGHVS and CDR2 FNYEAQ. The full variable domain, completed using reference TRBV7-6 and TRBJ2-2, is GAGVSQSPRYKVTKRGQDVALRCDPISGHVSLYWYRQALGQGPEFLTYFNYEAQQDKSGLPNDRFSAERPEGSISTLTIQRTEQRDSAMYRCASSLATSPGELFFGEGSRLTVL.